One TCR beta chain is described in this entry. MiXCR, run by TCRdb on the 5' RACE reads, gives a single entry per CDR3 protein. This sample has some 320,000 distinct CDR3 sequences, with roughly an eighth found just once. This entry comes from a study of T-cell memory formation after mild COVID-19. The sequence was collected from a man in his late teens or twenties who had mild COVID-19 (a few samples of this study predate the infection). Cell type and time point are not known. Material: PBMCs or a T cell subset sorted from them (not recorded which).

The CDR3 loop reads CASSSSGLEAFF. DNA for the CDR3: TGTGCCAGCAGCTCCAGCGGGCTGGAAGCTTTCTTT. The rearrangement links TRBV9 to TRBJ1-1, with D hard to call. CDR3 length equals 12 residues. Germline V lookup: CDR1 SGDLS, CDR2 YYNGEE. With 4 bases removed from V and 8 bases from J, the gap between germline ends came to 12 bases.